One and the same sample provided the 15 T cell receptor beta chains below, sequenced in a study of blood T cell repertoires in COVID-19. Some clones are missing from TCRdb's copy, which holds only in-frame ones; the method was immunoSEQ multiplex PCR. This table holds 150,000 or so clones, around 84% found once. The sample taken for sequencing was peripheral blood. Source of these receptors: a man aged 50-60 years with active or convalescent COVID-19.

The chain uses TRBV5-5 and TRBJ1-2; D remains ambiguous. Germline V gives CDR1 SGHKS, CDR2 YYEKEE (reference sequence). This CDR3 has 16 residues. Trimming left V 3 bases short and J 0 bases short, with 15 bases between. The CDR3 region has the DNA TGTGCCAGCAGCTCCGTAGGAGCCCGGGCTAACTATGGCTACACCTTC. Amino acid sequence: CASSSVGARANYGYTF. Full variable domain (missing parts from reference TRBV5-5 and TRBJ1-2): DAGVTQSPTHLIKTRGQQVTLRCSPISGHKSVSWYQQVLGQGPQFIFQYYEKEERGRGNFPDRFSARQFPNYSSELNVNALLLGDSALYLCASSSVGARANYGYTFGSGTRLTVV.

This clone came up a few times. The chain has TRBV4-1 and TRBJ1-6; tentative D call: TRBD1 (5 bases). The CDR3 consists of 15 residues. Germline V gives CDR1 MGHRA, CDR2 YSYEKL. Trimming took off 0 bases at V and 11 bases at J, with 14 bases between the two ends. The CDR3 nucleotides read TGCGCCAGCAGCCAAGAGTGGCAGGGCCGGACACCCCTCCACTTT. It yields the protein CASSQEWQGRTPLHF.

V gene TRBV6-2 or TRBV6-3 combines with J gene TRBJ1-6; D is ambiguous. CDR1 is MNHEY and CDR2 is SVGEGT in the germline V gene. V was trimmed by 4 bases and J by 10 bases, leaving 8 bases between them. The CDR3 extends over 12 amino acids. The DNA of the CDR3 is TGTGCCAGCAGTTTCGGAGGCTCACCCCTCCACTTT. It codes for CASSFGGSPLHF.

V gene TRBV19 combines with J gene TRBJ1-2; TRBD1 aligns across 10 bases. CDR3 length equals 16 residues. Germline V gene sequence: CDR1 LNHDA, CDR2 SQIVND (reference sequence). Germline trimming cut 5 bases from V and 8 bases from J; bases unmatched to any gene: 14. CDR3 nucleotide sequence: TGTGCCAGTAGTGTACTCCCGGGACAGGGGAGAGGAGGCTACACCTTC. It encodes CASSVLPGQGRGGYTF.

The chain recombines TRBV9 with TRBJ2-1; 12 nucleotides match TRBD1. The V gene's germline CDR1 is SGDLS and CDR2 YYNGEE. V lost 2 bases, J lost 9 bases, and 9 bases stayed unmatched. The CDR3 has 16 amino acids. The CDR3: CASSVEPGQGAGEQFF. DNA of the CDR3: TGTGCCAGCAGCGTGGAGCCGGGACAGGGGGCGGGTGAGCAGTTCTTC.

In nucleotides, the CDR3 is TGTGCCAGCAGCGCTAGACCCGGACAGGGGGTTGATGGCTACACCTTC. Encoded protein: CASSARPGQGVDGYTF. The chain couples TRBV7-6 to TRBJ1-2; 10 bases are shared with TRBD1. The CDR3 has 16 amino acids. The germline gives CDR1 SGHVS, CDR2 FNYEAQ. Trimming at V came to 5 bases and at J to 6 bases, leaving 12 bases not matched to a gene.

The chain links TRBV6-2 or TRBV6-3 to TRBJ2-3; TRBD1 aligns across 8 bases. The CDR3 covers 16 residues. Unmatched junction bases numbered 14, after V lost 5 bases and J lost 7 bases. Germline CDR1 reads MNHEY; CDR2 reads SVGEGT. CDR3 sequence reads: CASSPLSLTGANTQYF. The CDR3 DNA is TGTGCCAGCAGTCCGCTCTCCCTGACAGGGGCCAATACGCAGTATTTT.

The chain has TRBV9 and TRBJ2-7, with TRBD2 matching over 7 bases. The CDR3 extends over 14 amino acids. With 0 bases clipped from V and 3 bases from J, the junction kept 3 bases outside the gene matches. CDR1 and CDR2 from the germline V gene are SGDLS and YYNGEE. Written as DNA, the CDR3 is TGTGCCAGCAGCGTAGCCCCGGGAGGCTACGAGCAGTACTTC. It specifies CASSVAPGGYEQYF.

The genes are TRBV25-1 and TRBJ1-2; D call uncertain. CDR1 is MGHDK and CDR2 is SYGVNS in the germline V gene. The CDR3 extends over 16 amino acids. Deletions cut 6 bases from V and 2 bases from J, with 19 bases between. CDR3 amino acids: CASRSAVGSVNYGYTF. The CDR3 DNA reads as TGTGCCAGCAGATCTGCGGTAGGATCAGTCAACTATGGCTACACCTTC.

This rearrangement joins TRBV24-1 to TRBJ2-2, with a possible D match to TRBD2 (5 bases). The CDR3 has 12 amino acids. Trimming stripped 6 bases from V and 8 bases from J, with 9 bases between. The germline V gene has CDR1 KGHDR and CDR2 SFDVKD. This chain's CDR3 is CATSSGRGELFF. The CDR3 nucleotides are TGTGCCACCAGTAGCGGTCGGGGGGAGCTGTTTTTT.

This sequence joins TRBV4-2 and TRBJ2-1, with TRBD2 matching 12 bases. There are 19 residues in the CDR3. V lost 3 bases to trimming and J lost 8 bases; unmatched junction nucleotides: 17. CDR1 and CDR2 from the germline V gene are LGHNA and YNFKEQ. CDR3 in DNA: TGTGCCAGCAGCCAGCCGACGCCGCCTCTAGCGGGAGGGCCGTATGAGCAGTTCTTC. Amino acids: CASSQPTPPLAGGPYEQFF.

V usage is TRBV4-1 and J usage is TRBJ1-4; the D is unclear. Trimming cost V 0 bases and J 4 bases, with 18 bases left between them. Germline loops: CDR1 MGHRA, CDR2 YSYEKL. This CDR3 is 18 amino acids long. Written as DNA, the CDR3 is TGCGCCAGCAGCCAAGATAGAGAACAGTCAACTTATAATGAAAAACTGTTTTTT. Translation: CASSQDREQSTYNEKLFF.

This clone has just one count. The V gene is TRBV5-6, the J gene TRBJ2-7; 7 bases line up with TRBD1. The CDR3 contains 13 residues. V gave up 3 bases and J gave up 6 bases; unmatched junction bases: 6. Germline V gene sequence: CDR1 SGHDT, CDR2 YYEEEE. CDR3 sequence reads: CASSWTTGSEQYF. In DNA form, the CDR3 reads TGTGCCAGCAGCTGGACGACAGGGTCCGAGCAGTACTTC.

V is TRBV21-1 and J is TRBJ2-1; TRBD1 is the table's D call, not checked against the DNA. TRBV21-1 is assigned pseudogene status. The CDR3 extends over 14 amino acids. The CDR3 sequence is CASNGARDSNEQFF. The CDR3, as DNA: TGTGCCAGCAATGGGGCTAGAGACAGCAATGAGCAGTTCTTC.

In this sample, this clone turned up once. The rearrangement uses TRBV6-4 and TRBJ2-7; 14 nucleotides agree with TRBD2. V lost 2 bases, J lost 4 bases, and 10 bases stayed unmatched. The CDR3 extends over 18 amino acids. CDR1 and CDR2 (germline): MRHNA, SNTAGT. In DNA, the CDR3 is TGTGCCAGCAGTGACGGAGGACTAGCGGGAGGAGTGGGGTACGAGCAGTACTTC. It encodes CASSDGGLAGGVGYEQYF.